This record covers a single T cell receptor beta chain. No antigen is known for it. No base-level quality is on record; no much larger clone is a single base apart. These data come from a study of T cell responses to AZD1222 COVID-19 vaccine (dated by TCRdb to 2020 to 2023). Looking at the study overall: AZD1222 recipients whose second dose came at about 4 weeks and those whose second dose came at about 12 weeks were combined into one group, since spike-specific TCR depth and breadth did not differ between the two schedules. A total of 240 or so trial participants underwent TCR sequencing, of whom about 210 had received two doses of AZD1222 and some 25 had received two doses of the MenACWY control vaccine. Trial participants were enrolled by age into subgroups of 18-55, 56-69 and 70-plus years, and about 150, 27 and 61 TCR-sequenced participants, respectively, were included in these subgroups.

The CDR3 regions of human TCRbeta chains were subjected to immunosequencing. Processing in the source paper ran as follows. Repertoire TCRs were checked for matches against a reference library of SARS-CoV-2-specific TCRs that had been generated using the MIRA antigen-specificity platform. Breadth was defined as the fraction of unique TCRs that were SARS-CoV-2-associated, and depth was defined as the fraction of total T cells that were SARS-CoV-2-associated. Using the MIRA data, every spike-specific TCR was mapped to the spike region that the TCR reacted to and assigned to either a CD4 or a CD8 class. Log10-transformed breadth and depth values were compared by one-way ANOVA with Sidak's multiple comparisons tests. TCRdb took over this immuneACCESS table, retaining in-frame rearrangements with V and J assigned. Such tables are incomplete; in checked studies, under half of the missing clones stem from an unresolved V gene, and the remainder is unexplained. The V and J calls and clone size are taken from that table; D and trimming were inferred from the DNA. Present in this sample are about 150,000 clones, about nine tenths of which were seen just once. Roughly 1.9% of the sample belongs to the ten largest clones.

Summary of the overall study and its limitations: Most participants were white British and females outnumbered males, and the authors suggested that clonal diversity may have been underestimated. The vaccine-associated CD4 TCRs covered the entire spike protein, and the dominant responses fell in regions 160-218 and 743-854. The 56-69-year group was small, and its depth increase did not reach significance, likely because of low power. A significant rise in spike-specific TCR breadth and depth was observed after two AZD1222 doses relative to day 0 and relative to MenACWY recipients. Only six AZD1222 recipients were SARS-CoV-2 seropositive at baseline, limiting conclusions about previously exposed vaccinees. No day 14 peak-response samples were available, so repertoires were characterized only after the peak T cell response. Epitopes outside the regions mutated in the B.1.351 and B.1.1.7 variants were reportedly recognized by nearly half of the unique spike-specific TCRs.

In the paper's terms, the time point label means: baseline before first vaccination. Samples from vaccinated people were obtained from the UK trials COV001 and COV002, which included a single-blind randomized controlled phase 2/3 trial of AZD1222 (ChAdOx1 nCoV-19) in healthy adults. For TCRbeta chain sequencing, PBMC samples from trial participants were taken at day 0 and at day 28 after the second dose. The sequence came from an adult in good health. The material was peripheral blood, obtained on day 0 of AZD1222 vaccination.

Read as DNA, the sequence is TGTGCCAGCAGTTCCCCCGGGCAGGGGTACAATCAGCCCCAGCATTTT. It codes for CASSSPGQGYNQPQHF. This sequence uses TRBV6-5 and TRBJ1-5; TRBD1 might be the D gene, on 6 matching bases. The junction carries 16 bases between V and J, which are trimmed by 4 bases and 3 bases respectively. Spanning cysteine to phenylalanine, the CDR3 consists of 16 amino acids. Only the CDR3 region is kept as DNA, spanning 48 bases read in frame from base 1. CDR1 and CDR2 (MNHEY, SVGAGI) derive from the germline V gene.